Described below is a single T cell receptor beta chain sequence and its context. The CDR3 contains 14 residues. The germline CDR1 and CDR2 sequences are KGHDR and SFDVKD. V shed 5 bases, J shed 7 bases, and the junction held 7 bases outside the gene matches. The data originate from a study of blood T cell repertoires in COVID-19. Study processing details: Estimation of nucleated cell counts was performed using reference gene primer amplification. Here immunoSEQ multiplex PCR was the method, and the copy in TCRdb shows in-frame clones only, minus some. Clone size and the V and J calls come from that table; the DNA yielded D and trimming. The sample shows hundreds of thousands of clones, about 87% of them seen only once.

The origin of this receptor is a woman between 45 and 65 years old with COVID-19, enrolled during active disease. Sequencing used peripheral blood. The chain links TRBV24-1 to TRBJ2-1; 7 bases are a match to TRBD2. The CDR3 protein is CATSGGGADNEQFF. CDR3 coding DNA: TGTGCCACCAGTGGGGGAGGGGCTGATAATGAGCAGTTCTTC.